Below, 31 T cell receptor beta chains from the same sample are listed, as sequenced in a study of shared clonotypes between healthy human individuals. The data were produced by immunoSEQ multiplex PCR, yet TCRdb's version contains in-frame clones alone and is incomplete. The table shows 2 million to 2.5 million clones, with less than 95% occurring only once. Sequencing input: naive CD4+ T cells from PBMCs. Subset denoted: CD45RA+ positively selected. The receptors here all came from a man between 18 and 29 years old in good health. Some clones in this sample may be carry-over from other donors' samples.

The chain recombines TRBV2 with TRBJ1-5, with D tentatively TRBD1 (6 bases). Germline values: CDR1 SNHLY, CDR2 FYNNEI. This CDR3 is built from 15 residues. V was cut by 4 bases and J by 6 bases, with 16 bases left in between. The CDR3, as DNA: TGTGCCAGCAGTGTTTCGGGGGCGGCACGTCAGCCCCAGCATTTT. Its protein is CASSVSGAARQPQHF.

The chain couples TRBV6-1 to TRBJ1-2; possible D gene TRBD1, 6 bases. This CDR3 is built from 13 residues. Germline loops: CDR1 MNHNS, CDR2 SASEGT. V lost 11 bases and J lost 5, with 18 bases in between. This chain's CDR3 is CAGGGGRGYGYTF. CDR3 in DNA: TGTGCCGGCGGTGGGGGGCGCGGGTATGGCTACACCTTC.

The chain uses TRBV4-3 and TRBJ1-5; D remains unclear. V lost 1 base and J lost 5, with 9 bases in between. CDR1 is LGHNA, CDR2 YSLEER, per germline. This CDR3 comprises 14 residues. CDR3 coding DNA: TGCGCCAGCAGCCAAGCTCGTAACTATCAGCCCCAGCATTTT. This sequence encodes CASSQARNYQPQHF.

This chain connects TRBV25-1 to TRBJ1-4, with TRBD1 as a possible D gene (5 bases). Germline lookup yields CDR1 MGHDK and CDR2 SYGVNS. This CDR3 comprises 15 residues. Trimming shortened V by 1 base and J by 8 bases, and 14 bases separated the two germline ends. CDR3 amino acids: CASSELGDPGEKLFF. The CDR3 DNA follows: TGTGCCAGCAGTGAATTGGGGGACCCGGGAGAAAAACTGTTTTTT.

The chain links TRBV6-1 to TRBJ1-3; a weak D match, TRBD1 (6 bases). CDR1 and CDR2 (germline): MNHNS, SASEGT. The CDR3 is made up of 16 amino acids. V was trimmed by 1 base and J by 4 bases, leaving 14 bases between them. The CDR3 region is CASSEVRGNYGNTIYF. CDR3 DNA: TGTGCCAGCAGTGAAGTCAGGGGAAACTACGGAAACACCATATATTTT.

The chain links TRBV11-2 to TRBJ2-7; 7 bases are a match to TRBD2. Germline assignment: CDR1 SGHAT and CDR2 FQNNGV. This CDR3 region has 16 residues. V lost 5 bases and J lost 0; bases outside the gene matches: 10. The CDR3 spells CASSPERGRSSYEQYF. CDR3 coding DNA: TGTGCCAGCAGCCCAGAGCGGGGTCGTAGCTCCTACGAGCAGTACTTC.

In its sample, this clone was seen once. The CDR3 nucleotides are TGTGCCAGCAGCTCCGACCCCGGGGGTGAGCAGTTCTTC. Protein: CASSSDPGGEQFF. The chain is built from TRBV7-3 and TRBJ2-1; tentative D call: TRBD2 (6 bases). Germline V CDR1 and CDR2: SGHTA, FQGTGA. V was cut by 4 bases and J by 9 bases, with 13 bases left in between. This CDR3 is 13 amino acids long.

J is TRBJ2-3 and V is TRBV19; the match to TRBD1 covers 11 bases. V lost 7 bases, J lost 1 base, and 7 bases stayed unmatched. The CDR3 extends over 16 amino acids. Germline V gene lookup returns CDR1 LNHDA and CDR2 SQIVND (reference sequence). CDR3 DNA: TGTGCCAGTATGATAGGGACAGGGGGAGGCACAGATACGCAGTATTTT. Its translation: CASMIGTGGGTDTQYF.

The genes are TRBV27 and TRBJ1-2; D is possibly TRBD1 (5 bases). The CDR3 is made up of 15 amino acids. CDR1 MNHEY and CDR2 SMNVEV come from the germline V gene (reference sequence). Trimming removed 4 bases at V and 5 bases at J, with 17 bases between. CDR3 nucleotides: TGTGCCAGCAGTTGGGCCCAGGGAGGGAGTTATGGCTACACCTTC. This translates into CASSWAQGGSYGYTF.

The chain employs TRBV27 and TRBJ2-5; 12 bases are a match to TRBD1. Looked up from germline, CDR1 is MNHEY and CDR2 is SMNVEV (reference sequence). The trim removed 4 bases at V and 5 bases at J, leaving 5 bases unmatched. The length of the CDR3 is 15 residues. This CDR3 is CASSSGTGGQETQYF. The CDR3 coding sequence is TGTGCCAGCAGTTCGGGGACAGGGGGCCAGGAGACCCAGTACTTC.

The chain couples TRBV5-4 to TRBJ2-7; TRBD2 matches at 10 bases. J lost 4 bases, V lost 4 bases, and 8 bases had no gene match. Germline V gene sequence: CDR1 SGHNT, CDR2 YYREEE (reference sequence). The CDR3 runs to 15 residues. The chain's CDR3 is CASSPKAGGPYEQYF. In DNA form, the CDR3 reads TGTGCCAGCAGCCCGAAAGCGGGAGGGCCTTACGAGCAGTACTTC.

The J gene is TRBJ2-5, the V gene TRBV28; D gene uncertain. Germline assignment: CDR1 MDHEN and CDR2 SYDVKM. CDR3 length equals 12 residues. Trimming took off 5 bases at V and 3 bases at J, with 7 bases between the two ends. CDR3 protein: CASSPIEETQYF. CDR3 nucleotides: TGTGCCAGCAGTCCCATAGAAGAGACCCAGTACTTC.

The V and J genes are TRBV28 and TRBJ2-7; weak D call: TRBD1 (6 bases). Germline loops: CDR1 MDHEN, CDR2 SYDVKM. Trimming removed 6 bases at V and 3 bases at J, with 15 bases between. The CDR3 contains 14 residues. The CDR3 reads CASSHGDTLYEQYF. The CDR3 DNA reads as TGTGCCAGCAGCCACGGGGACACCCTCTACGAGCAGTACTTC.

CDR3 sequence: CASRKSGTTFEQYF. The CDR3 bases are TGTGCCAGCAGGAAGTCCGGGACAACCTTCGAGCAGTACTTC. This sequence joins TRBV28 and TRBJ2-7; a weak D match, TRBD1 (6 bases). The ends were cut back, 6 bases at V and 6 bases at J, with 18 bases in the middle. Per the germline V gene, CDR1 is MDHEN and CDR2 is SYDVKM. This CDR3 has 14 residues. Using reference TRBV28 and TRBJ2-7 for the parts outside the CDR3, the full variable domain is DVKVTQSSRYLVKRTGEKVFLECVQDMDHENMFWYRQDPGLGLRLIYFSYDVKMKEKGDIPEGYSVSREKKERFSLILESASTNQTSMYLCASRKSGTTFEQYFGPGTRLTVT.

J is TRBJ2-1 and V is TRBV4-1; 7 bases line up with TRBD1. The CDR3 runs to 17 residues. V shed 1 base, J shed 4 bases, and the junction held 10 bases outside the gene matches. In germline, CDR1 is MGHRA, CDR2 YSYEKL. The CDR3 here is CASSQGRQGPRYNEQFF. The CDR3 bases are TGCGCCAGCAGCCAAGGGAGACAGGGACCCCGATACAATGAGCAGTTCTTC.

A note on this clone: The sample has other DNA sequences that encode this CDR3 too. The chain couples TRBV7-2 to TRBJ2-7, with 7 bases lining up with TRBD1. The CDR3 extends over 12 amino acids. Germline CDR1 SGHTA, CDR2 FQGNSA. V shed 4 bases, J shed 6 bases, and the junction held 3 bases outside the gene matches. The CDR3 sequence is CASSYDRVEQYF. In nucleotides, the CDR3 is TGTGCCAGCAGCTATGACAGGGTCGAGCAGTACTTC.

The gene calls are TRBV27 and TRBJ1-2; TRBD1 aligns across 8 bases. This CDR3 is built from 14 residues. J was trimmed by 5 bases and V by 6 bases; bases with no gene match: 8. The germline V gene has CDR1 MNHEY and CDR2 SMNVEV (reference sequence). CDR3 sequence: CASSGDRRSYGYTF. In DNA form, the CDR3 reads TGTGCCAGCAGCGGGGACAGGAGGTCGTATGGCTACACCTTC.

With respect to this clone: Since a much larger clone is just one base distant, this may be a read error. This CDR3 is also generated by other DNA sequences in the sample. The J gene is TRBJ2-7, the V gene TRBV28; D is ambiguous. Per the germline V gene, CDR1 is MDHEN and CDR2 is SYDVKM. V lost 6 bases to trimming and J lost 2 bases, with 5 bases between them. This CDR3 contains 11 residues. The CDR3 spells CASSLAYEQYF. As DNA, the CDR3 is TGTGCCAGCAGCTTGGCCTACGAGCAGTACTTC. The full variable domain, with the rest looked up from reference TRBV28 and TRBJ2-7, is DVKVTQSSRYLVKRTGEKVFLECVQDMDHENMFWYRQDPGLGLRLIYFSYDVKMKEKGDIPEGYSVSREKKERFSLILESASTNQTSMYLCASSLAYEQYFGPGTRLTVT.

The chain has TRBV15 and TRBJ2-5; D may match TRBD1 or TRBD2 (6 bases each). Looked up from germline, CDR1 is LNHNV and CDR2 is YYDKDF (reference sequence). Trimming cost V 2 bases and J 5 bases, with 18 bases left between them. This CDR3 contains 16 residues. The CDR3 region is CATSRTAGRRGETQYF. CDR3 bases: TGTGCCACCAGCAGAACTGCGGGGAGGAGGGGGGAGACCCAGTACTTC.

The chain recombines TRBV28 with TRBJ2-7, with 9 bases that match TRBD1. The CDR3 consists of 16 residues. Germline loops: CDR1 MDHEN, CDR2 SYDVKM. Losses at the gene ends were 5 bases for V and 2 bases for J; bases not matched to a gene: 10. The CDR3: CASSHWDRERTYEQYF. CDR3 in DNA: TGTGCCAGCAGTCACTGGGACAGGGAACGCACCTACGAGCAGTACTTC.

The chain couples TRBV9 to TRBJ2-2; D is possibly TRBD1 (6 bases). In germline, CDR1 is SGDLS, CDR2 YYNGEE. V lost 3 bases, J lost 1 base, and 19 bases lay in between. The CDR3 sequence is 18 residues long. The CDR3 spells CASSAPVEGVWNTGELFF. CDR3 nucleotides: TGTGCCAGCAGCGCCCCCGTCGAGGGGGTGTGGAACACCGGGGAGCTGTTTTTT.

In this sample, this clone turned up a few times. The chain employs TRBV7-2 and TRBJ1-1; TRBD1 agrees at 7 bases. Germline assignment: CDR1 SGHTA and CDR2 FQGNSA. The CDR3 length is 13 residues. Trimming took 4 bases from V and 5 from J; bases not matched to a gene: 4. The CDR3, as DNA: TGTGCCAGCAGCTCTCAGGGGGAGACTGAAGCTTTCTTT. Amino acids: CASSSQGETEAFF. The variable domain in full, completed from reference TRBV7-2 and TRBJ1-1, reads GAGVSQSPSNKVTEKGKDVELRCDPISGHTALYWYRQSLGQGLEFLIYFQGNSAPDKSGLPSDRFSAERTGGSVSTLTIQRTQQEDSAVYLCASSSQGETEAFFGQGTRLTVV.

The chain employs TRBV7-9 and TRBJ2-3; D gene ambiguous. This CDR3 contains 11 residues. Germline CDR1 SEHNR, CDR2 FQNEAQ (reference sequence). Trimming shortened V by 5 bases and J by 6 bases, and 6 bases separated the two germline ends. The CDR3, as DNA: TGTGCCAGCAGCGTACAGGATACGCAGTATTTT. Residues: CASSVQDTQYF.

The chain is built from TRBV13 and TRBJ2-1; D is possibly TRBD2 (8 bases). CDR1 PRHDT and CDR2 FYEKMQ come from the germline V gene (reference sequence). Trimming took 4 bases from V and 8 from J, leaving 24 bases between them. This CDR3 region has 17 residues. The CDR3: CASSSSGSRGGGHEQFF. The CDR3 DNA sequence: TGTGCCAGCAGCTCTAGCGGGTCGAGGGGAGGGGGCCATGAGCAGTTCTTC.

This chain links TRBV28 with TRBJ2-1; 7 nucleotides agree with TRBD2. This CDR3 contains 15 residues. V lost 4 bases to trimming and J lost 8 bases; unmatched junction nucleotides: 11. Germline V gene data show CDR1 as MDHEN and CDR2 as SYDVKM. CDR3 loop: CASSSNGKREDEQFF. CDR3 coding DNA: TGTGCCAGCAGTTCGAACGGGAAACGGGAGGATGAGCAGTTCTTC.

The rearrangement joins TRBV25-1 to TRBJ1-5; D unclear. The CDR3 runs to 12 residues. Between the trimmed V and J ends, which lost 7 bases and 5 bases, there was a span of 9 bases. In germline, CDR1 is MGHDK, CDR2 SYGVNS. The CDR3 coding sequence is TGTGCCAGCACCTACCACTATCAGCCCCAGCATTTT. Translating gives CASTYHYQPQHF.

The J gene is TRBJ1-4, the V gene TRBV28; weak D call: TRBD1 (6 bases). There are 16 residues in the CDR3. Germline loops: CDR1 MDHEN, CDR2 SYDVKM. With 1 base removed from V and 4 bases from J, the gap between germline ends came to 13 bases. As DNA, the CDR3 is TGTGCCAGCAGTTTATTGGGGGCGCCCCGTAATGAAAAACTGTTTTTT. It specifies CASSLLGAPRNEKLFF.

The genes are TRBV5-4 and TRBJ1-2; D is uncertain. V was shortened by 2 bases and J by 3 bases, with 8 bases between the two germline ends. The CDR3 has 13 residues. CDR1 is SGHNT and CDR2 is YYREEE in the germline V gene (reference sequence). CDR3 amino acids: CASSLPSHYGYTF. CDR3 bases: TGTGCCAGCAGCTTACCATCCCACTATGGCTACACCTTC. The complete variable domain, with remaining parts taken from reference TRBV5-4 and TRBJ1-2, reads ETGVTQSPTHLIKTRGQQVTLRCSSQSGHNTVSWYQQALGQGPQFIFQYYREEENGRGNFPPRFSGLQFPNYSSELNVNALELDDSALYLCASSLPSHYGYTFGSGTRLTVV.

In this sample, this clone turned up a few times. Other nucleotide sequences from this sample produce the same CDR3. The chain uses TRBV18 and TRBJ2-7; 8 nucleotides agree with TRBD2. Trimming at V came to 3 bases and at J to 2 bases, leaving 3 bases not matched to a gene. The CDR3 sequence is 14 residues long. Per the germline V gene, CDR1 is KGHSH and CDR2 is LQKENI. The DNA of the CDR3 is TGTGCCAGCTCACCCGGGAGGGGCCCCTACGAGCAGTACTTC. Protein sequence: CASSPGRGPYEQYF.

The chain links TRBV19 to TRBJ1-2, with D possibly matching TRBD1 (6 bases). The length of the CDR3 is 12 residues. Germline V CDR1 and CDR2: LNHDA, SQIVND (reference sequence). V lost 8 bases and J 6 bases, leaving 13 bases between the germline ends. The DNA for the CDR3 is TGTGCCAGTGGACTCCACAGGGATGGCTACACCTTC. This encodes CASGLHRDGYTF.

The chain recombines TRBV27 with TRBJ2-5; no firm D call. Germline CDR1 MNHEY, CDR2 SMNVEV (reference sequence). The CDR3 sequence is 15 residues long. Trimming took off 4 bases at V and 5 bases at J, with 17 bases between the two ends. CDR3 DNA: TGTGCCAGCAGTTCCACCTTGGGTTTTTGGGAGACCCAGTACTTC. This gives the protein CASSSTLGFWETQYF.